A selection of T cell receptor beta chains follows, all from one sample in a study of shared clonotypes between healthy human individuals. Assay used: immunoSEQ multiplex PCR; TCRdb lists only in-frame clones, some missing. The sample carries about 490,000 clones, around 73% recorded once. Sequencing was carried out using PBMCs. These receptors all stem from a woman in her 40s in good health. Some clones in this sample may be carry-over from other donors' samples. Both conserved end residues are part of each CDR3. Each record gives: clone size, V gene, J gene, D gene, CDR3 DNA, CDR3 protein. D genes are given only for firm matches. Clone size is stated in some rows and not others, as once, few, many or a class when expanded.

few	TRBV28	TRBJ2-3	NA	TGTGCCAGCAGTCCAAAGCCAGATACGCAGTATTTT	CASSPKPDTQYF
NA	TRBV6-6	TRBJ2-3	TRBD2	TGTGCCAGCAGCAAGCGCCCGGGACTACAAGATACGCAGTATTTT	CASSKRPGLQDTQYF
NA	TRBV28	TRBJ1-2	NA	TGTGCCAGCAACCCCCAGGGCCTCTATGGCTACACCTTC	CASNPQGLYGYTF
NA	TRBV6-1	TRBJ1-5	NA	TGTGCCAGCAGTGAATTGGGTTTGGGGCCCCAGCATTTT	CASSELGLGPQHF
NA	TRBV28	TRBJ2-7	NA	TGTGCCAGCAGTTTGAGCCTAACCTACGAGCAGTACTTC	CASSLSLTYEQYF
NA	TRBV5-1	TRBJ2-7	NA	TGCGCCAGCAGCTTGGAAGGACAGATCTACGAGCAGTACTTC	CASSLEGQIYEQYF
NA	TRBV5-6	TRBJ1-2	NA	TGTGCCAGCACCCCAAGGCCTGGTACCCTCTATGGCTACACCTTC	CASTPRPGTLYGYTF
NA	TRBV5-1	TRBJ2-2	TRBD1	TGCGCCAGCAGCCCGGGACAGATCACCGGGGAGCTGTTTTTT	CASSPGQITGELFF
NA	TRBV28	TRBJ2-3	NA	TGTGCCAGCAGTTTATGGGGGGAGACTAAAGGGGTAGATACGCAGTATTTT	CASSLWGETKGVDTQYF
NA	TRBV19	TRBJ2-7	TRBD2	TGTGCCAGTAACGAGGGACTAGCGGCCCCCTACGAGCAGTACTTC	CASNEGLAAPYEQYF
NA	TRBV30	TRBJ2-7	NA	TGTGCCTGGATGCGGGCAGGAGGCTACGAGCAGTACTTC	CAWMRAGGYEQYF
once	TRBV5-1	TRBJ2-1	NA	TGCGCCAGTCCCGGTTCTGGGACCTTTTACAATGAGCAGTTCTTC	CASPGSGTFYNEQFF
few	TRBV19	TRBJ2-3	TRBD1	TGTGCCAGTAGTCCTTCCGGGACAGGGACGCAGTATTTT	CASSPSGTGTQYF
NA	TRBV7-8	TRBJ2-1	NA	TGTGCCTGCAGCCCGGACCCCGGTTCCTACAATGAGCAGTTCTTC	CACSPDPGSYNEQFF
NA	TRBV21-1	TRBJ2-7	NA	TGTGCCAGCAGCAAATTGGGACTAGCAACCGAGCAGTACTTC	CASSKLGLATEQYF
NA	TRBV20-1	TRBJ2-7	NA	TGCAGTGAAGTCAGGGGCTACGAGCAGTACTTC	CSEVRGYEQYF
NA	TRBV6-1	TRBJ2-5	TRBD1	TGTGCCAGCAGTGACCGGGACAGGGGGTCCCAGTACTTC	CASSDRDRGSQYF